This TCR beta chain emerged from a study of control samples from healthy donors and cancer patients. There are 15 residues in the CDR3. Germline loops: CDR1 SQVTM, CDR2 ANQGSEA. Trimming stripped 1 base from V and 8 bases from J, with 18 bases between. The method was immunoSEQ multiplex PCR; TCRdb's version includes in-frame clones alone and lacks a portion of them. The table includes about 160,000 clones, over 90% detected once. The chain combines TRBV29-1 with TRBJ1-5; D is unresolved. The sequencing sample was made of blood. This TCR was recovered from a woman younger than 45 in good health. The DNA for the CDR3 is TGCAGCGTTGAAGTTTTCTACGGGGTAATGGAGCCCCAGCATTTT. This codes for CSVEVFYGVMEPQHF.